This T cell receptor (beta chain) was identified in a study of blood T cell repertoires in COVID-19. For the study at large: The study drew acute and convalescent COVID-19 samples from the United States, Italy and Spain. T cells, B-cell-depleted T cells, or PBMCs provided the cDNA or gDNA that served as material.

Participants' own reports of clinical history determined their cohort assignment. Germline values: CDR1 MNHEY, CDR2 SVGAGI. V was cut by 6 bases and J by 2 bases, with 16 bases left in between. The CDR3 has 15 residues. Assay: immunoSEQ multiplex PCR; the TCRdb copy retains only in-frame clones and omits some. The sample includes hundreds of thousands of clones, almost 90% of them seen just once. The specimen was PBMCs or T cells enriched from blood (not recorded which). The chain employs TRBV6-5 and TRBJ1-1; a weak D match, TRBD1 (6 bases). This TCR came from a woman aged 18-30 years with acute COVID-19. In nucleotides, the CDR3 is TGTGCCAGCAGCCCGACCGGGACAACTAACACTGAAGCTTTCTTT. This codes for CASSPTGTTNTEAFF.